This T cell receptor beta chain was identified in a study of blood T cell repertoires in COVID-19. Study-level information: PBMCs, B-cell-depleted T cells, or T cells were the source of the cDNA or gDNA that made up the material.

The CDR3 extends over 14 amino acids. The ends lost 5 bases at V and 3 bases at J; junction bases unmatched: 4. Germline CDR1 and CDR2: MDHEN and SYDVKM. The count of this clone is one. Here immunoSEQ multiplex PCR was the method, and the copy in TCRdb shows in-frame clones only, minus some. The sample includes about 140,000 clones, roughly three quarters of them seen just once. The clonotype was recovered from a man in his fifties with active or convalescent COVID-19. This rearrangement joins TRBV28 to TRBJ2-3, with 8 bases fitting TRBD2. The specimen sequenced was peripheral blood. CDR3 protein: CASSRGGRTDTQYF. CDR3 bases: TGTGCCAGCAGTCGGGGGGGGCGTACAGATACGCAGTATTTT.